This is a list of T cell receptor beta chains from one sample in a study of blood T cell repertoires in COVID-19. The table came from immunoSEQ multiplex PCR; TCRdb's copy has only in-frame clones and leaves some out. Of fewer than 350,000 clones detected, approximately 83% appear once; the ten largest clones hold less than 2.5%. Sequencing was carried out using PBMCs or T cells enriched from blood (not recorded which). Receptors were obtained from a man aged 30 to 39 who had recovered from COVID-19. Each CDR3 is given with its conserved first and last residue. D genes are given only for firm matches. Part of the rows lack a size; the others show once, few, many or a class for expanded clones.

d_gene,v_gene,abundance,j_gene,CDR3nt,CDR3aa
TRBD1,TRBV7-3,-,TRBJ2-3,TGTGCCAGCAGCTTACAGGGGGCCTCTTCAGATACGCAGTATTTT,CASSLQGASSDTQYF
-,TRBV7-2,-,TRBJ2-3,TGTGCCAGCAGCTCGCCTGCCGCGGGCACAGATACGCAGTATTTT,CASSSPAAGTDTQYF
TRBD2,TRBV12-5,few,TRBJ2-1,TGTGCTAGTGGACCACTAGCGGGGGCGTACAATGAGCAGTTCTTC,CASGPLAGAYNEQFF
-,TRBV2,-,TRBJ1-2,TGTGCCAGCACAGGACAGACTCCTTATGGCTACACCTTC,CASTGQTPYGYTF
-,TRBV14,few,TRBJ2-1,TGTGCCAGCAGCCCGGACAGTCGCGATGAGCAGTTCTTC,CASSPDSRDEQFF
TRBD2,TRBV15,-,TRBJ2-2,TGTGCCACCAGCAGAGCGGGGGGAAACACCGGGGAGCTGTTTTTT,CATSRAGGNTGELFF
-,TRBV7-2,-,TRBJ1-5,TGTGCCAGCAGCTTCGTATCCAATCAGCCCCAGCATTTT,CASSFVSNQPQHF
-,TRBV3-1/TRBV3-2,-,TRBJ1-1,TGTGCCAGCAGCCAAGGGCGGAGCACTGAAGCTTTCTTT,CASSQGRSTEAFF
TRBD1,TRBV25-1,-,TRBJ1-6,TGTGCCAGCAGTGCCCGTCGGGGACAGAATTCACCCCTCCACTTT,CASSARRGQNSPLHF
-,TRBV5-4,once,TRBJ1-1,TGTGCCAGCGGGGGTGGCGGGAAACCTGAAGCTTTCTTT,CASGGGGKPEAFF
-,TRBV20-1,-,TRBJ2-7,TGCAGTGCCTACAACAGCTACGAGCAGTACTTC,CSAYNSYEQYF
-,TRBV27,-,TRBJ2-5,TGTGCCAGCAGCCGAGTTATCCAACGACAGAGAGGTGAGACCCAGTACTTC,CASSRVIQRQRGETQYF
-,TRBV9,-,TRBJ1-1,TGTGCCAGCAGCGCGATTGCAGGGGAGGGGAACACTGAAGCTTTCTTT,CASSAIAGEGNTEAFF
TRBD2,TRBV5-4,-,TRBJ2-1,TGTGCCAGCAGCTTATACCCGGGACTAGTTTATGAGCAGTTCTTC,CASSLYPGLVYEQFF
TRBD2,TRBV27,-,TRBJ2-2,TGTGCCAGCAGTTTATATGGGCTAGCGGAGAACACCGGGGAGCTGTTTTTT,CASSLYGLAENTGELFF
-,TRBV27,once,TRBJ1-5,TGTGCCAGCAGTCTACAGGAGTATAGCAATCAGCCCCAGCATTTT,CASSLQEYSNQPQHF
TRBD1,TRBV19,once,TRBJ1-1,TGTGCCAGTAGTAGGACAGGGAGGGAAGCTTTCTTT,CASSRTGREAFF
-,TRBV6-5,-,TRBJ2-2,TGTGCCAGCAGGACTTCAGCTTACACCGGGGAGCTGTTTTTT,CASRTSAYTGELFF
-,TRBV10-3,-,TRBJ2-3,TGTGCCATCAGTGATGGAGGGGCCACAGATACGCAGTATTTT,CAISDGGATDTQYF
-,TRBV6-2/TRBV6-3,-,TRBJ2-1,TGTGCCAGCAGTTCTAGACAGTACAATGAGCAGTTCTTC,CASSSRQYNEQFF
TRBD2,TRBV9,-,TRBJ2-1,TGTGCCAGCAGCTCCCTAGCGGGGAACCCCAATGAGCAGTTCTTC,CASSSLAGNPNEQFF
-,TRBV3-1/TRBV3-2,-,TRBJ2-5,TGTGCCAGCAGCCAAGTATCAGAGACCCAGTACTTC,CASSQVSETQYF
-,TRBV30,once,TRBJ1-1,TGTGCCTGGACCCCCTCCACTGAAGCTTTCTTT,CAWTPSTEAFF
-,TRBV3-1/TRBV3-2,-,TRBJ2-7,TGTGCCAGCAGCCTAGGCAGGGGTACCTACGAGCAGTACTTC,CASSLGRGTYEQYF
TRBD2,TRBV11-1,-,TRBJ2-3,TGTGCCAGCAGCGGGGGACTAGCAGCTAAGCAGTATTTT,CASSGGLAAKQYF
-,TRBV11-2,-,TRBJ2-1,TGTGCCAGCAAAAAATCAGGAACTAATGAGCAGTTCTTC,CASKKSGTNEQFF
-,TRBV9,-,TRBJ1-2,TGTGCCAGCAGCGTCCAGGGAGGCCCCTATGGCTACACCTTC,CASSVQGGPYGYTF
TRBD1,TRBV5-1,-,TRBJ1-6,TGCGCCAGCAGCTCCGGGACAGAGAATTCACCCCTCCACTTT,CASSSGTENSPLHF
TRBD2,TRBV2,few,TRBJ2-1,TGTGCCAGCAGTGACACTAGCGGGGGGAATGAGCAGTTCTTC,CASSDTSGGNEQFF
TRBD1,TRBV7-7,-,TRBJ2-3,TGTGCTAGCAGCATCGACAGGGGGGATACGCAGTATTTT,CASSIDRGDTQYF
-,TRBV20-1,-,TRBJ2-3,TGCAGTGTACGGAGCACAGATACGCAGTATTTT,CSVRSTDTQYF
-,TRBV7-8,-,TRBJ1-4,TGTGCCAGCAGCCGGGGAGGGTTGAATGAAAAACTGTTTTTT,CASSRGGLNEKLFF
TRBD1,TRBV6-1,-,TRBJ1-3,TGTGCCAGCAGTGAAGCTACAGGGGTAACTGGAAACACCATATATTTT,CASSEATGVTGNTIYF
-,TRBV25-1,-,TRBJ1-2,TGTGCCAGCAGCGCCCCGAACCGCGCAGCGTGGGATGGCTACACCTTC,CASSAPNRAAWDGYTF
TRBD2,TRBV9,-,TRBJ2-1,TGTGCCAGCAGTCGGGGGGTCAATGAGCAGTTCTTC,CASSRGVNEQFF
TRBD1,TRBV6-4,-,TRBJ2-1,TGTGCCAGCAGTTCGGACAGGGTAATTTTGGTCTCCTACAATGAGCAGTTCTTC,CASSSDRVILVSYNEQFF
-,TRBV3-1/TRBV3-2,once,TRBJ2-5,TGTGCCAGCAGCCAAGTAACAGGGAAAGAGACCCAGTACTTC,CASSQVTGKETQYF
TRBD2,TRBV7-9,-,TRBJ2-2,TGTGCCAGCAGCCAGACCCCCCAACTAGCGGGGGAGACCGGGGAGCTGTTTTTT,CASSQTPQLAGETGELFF
TRBD1,TRBV4-2,-,TRBJ1-2,TGTGCCAGCAGCCAAGATCAGGGCAGGGGGCAACATGGCTACACCTTC,CASSQDQGRGQHGYTF
-,TRBV5-1,-,TRBJ2-6,TGCGCCAGCAGCTCCATGTCCGGGGCCAACGTCCTGACTTTC,CASSSMSGANVLTF
TRBD1,TRBV7-9,-,TRBJ1-1,TGTGCCAGCAGACCAAGGACAGGGGTTGTGGGTGAAGCTTTCTTT,CASRPRTGVVGEAFF
TRBD1,TRBV7-9,-,TRBJ1-2,TGTGCCAGCAGCCCAAGGGGACAGGATAGCAACTATGGCTACACCTTC,CASSPRGQDSNYGYTF
-,TRBV11-2,-,TRBJ2-2,TGTGCCAGCAGCTTAATTTCTGGGGCCCCGAACACCGGGGAGCTGTTTTTT,CASSLISGAPNTGELFF
-,TRBV30,few,TRBJ2-5,TGTGCCTGGGGGGCCGGGGAGACCCAGTACTTC,CAWGAGETQYF
TRBD1,TRBV25-1,-,TRBJ1-1,TGTGCCAGCAATCGACAGGGGAGTAACACTGAAGCTTTCTTT,CASNRQGSNTEAFF
TRBD1,TRBV3-1/TRBV3-2,-,TRBJ2-1,TGTGCCAGCAGCAGAACCGGGACAGGGGCCGATGAGCAGTTCTTC,CASSRTGTGADEQFF
-,TRBV5-5,-,TRBJ2-7,TGTGCCAGCAGCTCCCTTAGACAGGCCCCCTACGAGCAGTACTTC,CASSSLRQAPYEQYF
-,TRBV5-6,-,TRBJ1-2,TGTGCCAGCAGCCGCAGGGTGTATGGCTACACCTTC,CASSRRVYGYTF
-,TRBV4-3,-,TRBJ1-1,TGCGCCAGCAGCCGACACCTTGACAGCGTCGACACTGAAGCTTTCTTT,CASSRHLDSVDTEAFF
TRBD1,TRBV7-2,-,TRBJ1-4,TGTGCCAGCAGCTTCAGGGGGCGAGGGGAAAAACTGTTTTTT,CASSFRGRGEKLFF
TRBD1,TRBV7-2,-,TRBJ1-4,TGTGCCAGCAGACTAGGACAGGGGTTGGAAAAACTGTTTTTT,CASRLGQGLEKLFF
-,TRBV30,-,TRBJ1-3,TGTGCCTGGAGCGACGGGTGGTATGGAAACACCATATATTTT,CAWSDGWYGNTIYF
TRBD2,TRBV4-1,-,TRBJ2-5,TGCGCCAGCAGCCTTAGCGGGGGGACCTTTGGAGAGACCCAGTACTTC,CASSLSGGTFGETQYF
TRBD1,TRBV19,-,TRBJ2-3,TGTGCCAGTAGTCGAAGAGGGGGCGGCACAGATACGCAGTATTTT,CASSRRGGGTDTQYF
-,TRBV9,-,TRBJ2-1,TGTGCCAGCAGCGTAGCGCCAGGGAGGCACAATGAGCAGTTCTTC,CASSVAPGRHNEQFF